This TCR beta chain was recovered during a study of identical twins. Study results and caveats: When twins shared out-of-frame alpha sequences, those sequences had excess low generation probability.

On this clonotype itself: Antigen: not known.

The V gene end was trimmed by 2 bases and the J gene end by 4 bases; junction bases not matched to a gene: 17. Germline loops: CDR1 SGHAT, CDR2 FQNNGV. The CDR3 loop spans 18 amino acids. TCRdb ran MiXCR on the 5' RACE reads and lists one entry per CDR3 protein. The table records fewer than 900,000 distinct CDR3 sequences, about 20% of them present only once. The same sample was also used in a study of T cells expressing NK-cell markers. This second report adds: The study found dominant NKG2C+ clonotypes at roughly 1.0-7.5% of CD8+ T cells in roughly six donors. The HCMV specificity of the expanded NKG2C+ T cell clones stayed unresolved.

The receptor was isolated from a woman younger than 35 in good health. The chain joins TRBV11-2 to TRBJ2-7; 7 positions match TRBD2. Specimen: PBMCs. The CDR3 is CASSLLISAGVGSYEQYF. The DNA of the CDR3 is TGTGCCAGCAGCTTATTGATTTCCGCGGGGGTTGGGAGTTACGAGCAGTACTTC.